This T cell receptor (beta chain) was sequenced for a study of molecular identifiers for immune sequencing clone quantification (dated by TCRdb to 2017 to 2018). For the study in its entirety: For a replicate experiment, the RNA from either around 20,000 or 100,000 naive CD8 T cells was divided into five aliquots, and four of those aliquots went on to sequencing. This methods study used CD8 T cells to benchmark TCR RNA copy counting and molecular-identifier clustering-based TCR repertoire sequencing (MIDCIRS). What the authors observed across the whole study: Spiked-in Jurkat TCR RNA equivalent to a single cell was reported to be detectable even among over 800,000 naive CD8 T cells. The naive libraries included spiked-in Jurkat TCR RNA (10 copies' worth), and this Jurkat TCR RNA is not part of the donor repertoire. Modeling gave about 3.2 recovered TCR RNA copies per cell versus around 10 by digital PCR, implying roughly 28% capture efficiency. The sizes of highly expanded clones could end up underestimated when identical TCR molecules share a barcode. When barcode sub-clustering was not used, chimeric consensus sequences inflated TCR diversity, with chimeras reaching as high as 47%. In CMV-specific effector cells, clones with more than 20 RNA copies accounted for over 97% of molecules, whereas in naive cells such clones accounted for under 1%.

Naive CD8 T cell libraries were made from around 18,000 to 910,000 sorted cells using 10%, 30% or 50% of purified RNA. On a BD FACSAria II, naive CD8 T cells were FACS-sorted as CD8+CD4-CCR7+CD45RA+ and collected into RLT Plus buffer. To test detection sensitivity, Jurkat RNA equivalent to approximately nine TCR copies was spiked into samples of about 17,000-1,100,000 naive CD8 T cells. Enrichment of CD8 T cells was done with RosetteSep CD8+ T Cell Enrichment Cocktail plus Ficoll-Paque, and ACK red cell lysis came afterward. Library generation was performed with PCR. These reads were obtained on a NextSeq 500. Bulk TCR libraries were prepared as previously described, using TCR primers listed in Table S5. Total RNA was purified with the Qiagen AllPrep DNA/RNA kit. Reads from multiple sequencing runs of the same library were pooled before analysis. On the authors' methods: Reads were retained only if their TCR constant sequence matched exactly, and those retained reads were trimmed to 150 nt and grouped according to their 12-nt molecular barcodes. Within each barcode group, reads were sub-clustered at a 15% Levenshtein threshold, and quality-weighted consensus sequences were built per RNA molecule. Non-functional sequences were discarded, and so were lower-count sequences lying one edit away from another sequence. On the basis of fitting two negative binomial distributions, barcode sub-clusters with fewer than 20% of the maximum read count were discarded. Through fastp at Q25 and MiXCR, TCRdb rebuilt clones from the public reads, retaining in-frame beta chains. Each entry merges the rows of one CDR3 protein and shows their most common DNA and genes. The V and J calls were not made by the authors but by TCRdb's processing. The sample table shows hundreds of thousands of distinct CDR3 sequences, and about 25% are seen once. The top ten clonotypes cover about 0.8% of the sample.

CDR1 SGHDT and CDR2 YYEEEE are derived from the germline V gene. The CDR3 numbers 15 residues from cysteine through phenylalanine. Only CDR3 DNA remains: 45 bases, in frame from the first base. A word on this clonotype: There is no known antigen for this receptor. A much larger clonotype is one base distant, so this may be a read error.

Sequencing was done on a sample of naive CD8+ T cells from blood, with Jurkat cell RNA spiked in. Interpreted using the paper, the cell subset or site label stands for: FACS-sorted CD8+CD4-CCR7+CD45RA+ naive T cells. This TCR was sampled from a human donor in good health. Some libraries in this study had Jurkat cell RNA spiked in. The sequence links TRBV5-6 to TRBJ1-1; TRBD1 is possibly the D segment (6 matching bases). The DNA sequence is given as TGTGCCGGCAGCCTAGGAGGGGGTACGAACACTGAAGCTTTCTTT. Its protein product is CAGSLGGGTNTEAFF.